Listed below are T cell receptor beta chains from one sample, sequenced in a study of T cells after posttransplantation cyclophosphamide. Here immunoSEQ multiplex PCR was the method, and the copy in TCRdb shows in-frame clones only, minus some. The sample lists about 7,600 clones; roughly 82% were seen once. This sample comprised CD4+ T cells sorted from blood, obtained approximately 1,100 days after allogeneic stem cell transplant with posttransplant cyclophosphamide. These receptors were obtained from a female patient in her thirties or forties who received an allogeneic stem cell transplant from a related donor, was CMV-positive, and had no GVHD. Some of these T cells may belong to the graft donor. CDR3s include the opening cysteine and the closing phenylalanine or tryptophan. A D gene is named only where the DNA matches it firmly. Size tells how often a clone was seen (once, few, many) or the class of an expanded clone, and some rows leave it out.

TRBV7-2,-,TRBD1,TRBJ1-1,TGTGCCAGCAGCTCCAGGGGGTACACTGAAGCTTTCTTT,CASSSRGYTEAFF
TRBV19,few,TRBD2,TRBJ2-1,TGTGCCAGTAGTATACTAGCGGGGGGGAGGTATGAGCAGTTCTTC,CASSILAGGRYEQFF
TRBV20-1,-,-,TRBJ2-1,TGCAGTGCCATGACAGGCAATGAGCAGTTCTTC,CSAMTGNEQFF
TRBV12-1,-,-,TRBJ2-2,TGTGCCAGCAGCTTTTCCGTGCGGGGGGAAGCCGGGGAGCTGTTTTTT,CASSFSVRGEAGELFF
TRBV5-4,-,TRBD1,TRBJ1-6,TGTGCCAGCAGCTACCGGGACAGCAATTCACCCCTCCACTTT,CASSYRDSNSPLHF
TRBV5-1,once,TRBD2,TRBJ2-3,TGCGCCAGCAGCTGGGGCGCTAGCGGGACTAGCACAGATACGCAGTATTTT,CASSWGASGTSTDTQYF
TRBV27,-,-,TRBJ2-7,TGTGCCAGCAGTTTAAAGGTAGACAGCTCCTACGAGCAGTACTTC,CASSLKVDSSYEQYF
TRBV19,-,TRBD1,TRBJ1-2,TGTGCCAGCTCAATGGGACAGGGGGGTCAGGTCTATGGCTACACCTTC,CASSMGQGGQVYGYTF
TRBV10-3,-,-,TRBJ2-2,TGTGCCATCAGTGACCCGCTAAATGTCACCGGGGAGCTGTTTTTT,CAISDPLNVTGELFF
TRBV7-7,-,TRBD1,TRBJ1-5,TGTGCCAGCAGCTTGGACAGGGGGACTCAGCCCCAGCATTTT,CASSLDRGTQPQHF
TRBV19,few,TRBD1,TRBJ1-1,TGTGCCAGTAGTACACCGGGACAGGGGGCGAGGACTGAAGCTTTCTTT,CASSTPGQGARTEAFF